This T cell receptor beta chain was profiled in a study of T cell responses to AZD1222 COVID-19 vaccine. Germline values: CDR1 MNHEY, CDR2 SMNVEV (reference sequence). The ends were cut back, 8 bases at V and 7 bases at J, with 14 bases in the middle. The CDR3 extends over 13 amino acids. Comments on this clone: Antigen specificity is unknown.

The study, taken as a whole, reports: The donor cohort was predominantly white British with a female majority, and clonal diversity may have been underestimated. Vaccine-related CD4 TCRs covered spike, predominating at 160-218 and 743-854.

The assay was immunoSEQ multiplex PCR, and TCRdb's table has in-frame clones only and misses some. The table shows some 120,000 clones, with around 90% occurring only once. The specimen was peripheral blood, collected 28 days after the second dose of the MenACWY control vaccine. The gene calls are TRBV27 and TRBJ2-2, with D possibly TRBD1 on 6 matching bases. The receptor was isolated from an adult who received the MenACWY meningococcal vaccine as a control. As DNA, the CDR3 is TGTGCCAGCGGATTCTCGGGACACGGGGAGCTGTTTTTT. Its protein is CASGFSGHGELFF.